The clone carrying this TCR beta chain has ten or more counts. Antigen: not known. The sample's time point: newly diagnosed GD, antithyroid drugs for less than 3 months. PBMC-extracted RNA yielded the TCR library. The patients were drawn from one endocrinology department in Xi'an, China. This sample was taken from a study of regulatory T cells in long-lasting Graves disease. Overall study results and limits: Persistent patients had more shared public clonotypes (roughly 2,700) than new patients (about 1,000).

The germline CDR1 and CDR2 sequences are SEHNR and FQNEAQ (reference sequence). Trimming took 4 bases from V and 10 from J, leaving 16 bases between them. The CDR3 sequence is 13 residues long. Libraries of TCR beta came from iRepertoire HTBI primers plus Arm-PCR of CDR3 regions. As originally analysed: Identification of gene segments yielded more than 60 TRBV and about 14 TRBJ across samples. Each CDR3 protein is one row after TCRdb ran MiXCR on the multiplex PCR reads. TCRdb assigned the V and J calls; the authors' analysis was not used. This repertoire shows around 450,000 distinct CDR3 sequences, around 15% found once; its top ten account for 9% to 15%. These same data were also listed under a study on T cells in Graves' hyperthyroidism and ophthalmopathy.

The rearrangement joins TRBV7-9 to TRBJ1-1, with D possibly matching TRBD1 (6 bases). The specimen comprised peripheral blood mononuclear cells (PBMCs), sampled at new diagnosis, from a patient treated with antithyroid drugs. The sequence came from a man aged 40-49 years with Graves disease. CDR3 in amino acids: CASSSEGGLGAFF. In DNA form, the CDR3 reads TGTGCCAGCAGCTCCGAGGGGGGGTTGGGAGCTTTCTTT.